The entry below describes one T cell receptor (beta chain). Germline CDR1 and CDR2: MNHEY and SVGAGI. CDR3 length: 14 amino acids. V lost 6 bases and J lost 6; bases outside the gene matches: 7. Researchers ran the PCR with 60 Vbeta and 13 Jbeta primers. Generated by immunoSEQ multiplex PCR, the TCRdb table keeps only in-frame clones and is missing some. The profile covers over 100,000 clones, with about 61% appearing a single time and about 2.2% taken by the ten largest. This specimen comes from a study of cytomegalovirus exposure and HLA in healthy donors. The sequence derives from a woman aged 25 to 39 in good health and CMV-seronegative. The sample taken for sequencing was PBMCs. The chain has TRBV6-5 and TRBJ1-5; the match to TRBD1 covers 8 bases. CDR3 DNA: TGTGCCAGCAGCGGGACAGGTGACGGTCAGCCCCAGCATTTT. Its protein product is CASSGTGDGQPQHF.